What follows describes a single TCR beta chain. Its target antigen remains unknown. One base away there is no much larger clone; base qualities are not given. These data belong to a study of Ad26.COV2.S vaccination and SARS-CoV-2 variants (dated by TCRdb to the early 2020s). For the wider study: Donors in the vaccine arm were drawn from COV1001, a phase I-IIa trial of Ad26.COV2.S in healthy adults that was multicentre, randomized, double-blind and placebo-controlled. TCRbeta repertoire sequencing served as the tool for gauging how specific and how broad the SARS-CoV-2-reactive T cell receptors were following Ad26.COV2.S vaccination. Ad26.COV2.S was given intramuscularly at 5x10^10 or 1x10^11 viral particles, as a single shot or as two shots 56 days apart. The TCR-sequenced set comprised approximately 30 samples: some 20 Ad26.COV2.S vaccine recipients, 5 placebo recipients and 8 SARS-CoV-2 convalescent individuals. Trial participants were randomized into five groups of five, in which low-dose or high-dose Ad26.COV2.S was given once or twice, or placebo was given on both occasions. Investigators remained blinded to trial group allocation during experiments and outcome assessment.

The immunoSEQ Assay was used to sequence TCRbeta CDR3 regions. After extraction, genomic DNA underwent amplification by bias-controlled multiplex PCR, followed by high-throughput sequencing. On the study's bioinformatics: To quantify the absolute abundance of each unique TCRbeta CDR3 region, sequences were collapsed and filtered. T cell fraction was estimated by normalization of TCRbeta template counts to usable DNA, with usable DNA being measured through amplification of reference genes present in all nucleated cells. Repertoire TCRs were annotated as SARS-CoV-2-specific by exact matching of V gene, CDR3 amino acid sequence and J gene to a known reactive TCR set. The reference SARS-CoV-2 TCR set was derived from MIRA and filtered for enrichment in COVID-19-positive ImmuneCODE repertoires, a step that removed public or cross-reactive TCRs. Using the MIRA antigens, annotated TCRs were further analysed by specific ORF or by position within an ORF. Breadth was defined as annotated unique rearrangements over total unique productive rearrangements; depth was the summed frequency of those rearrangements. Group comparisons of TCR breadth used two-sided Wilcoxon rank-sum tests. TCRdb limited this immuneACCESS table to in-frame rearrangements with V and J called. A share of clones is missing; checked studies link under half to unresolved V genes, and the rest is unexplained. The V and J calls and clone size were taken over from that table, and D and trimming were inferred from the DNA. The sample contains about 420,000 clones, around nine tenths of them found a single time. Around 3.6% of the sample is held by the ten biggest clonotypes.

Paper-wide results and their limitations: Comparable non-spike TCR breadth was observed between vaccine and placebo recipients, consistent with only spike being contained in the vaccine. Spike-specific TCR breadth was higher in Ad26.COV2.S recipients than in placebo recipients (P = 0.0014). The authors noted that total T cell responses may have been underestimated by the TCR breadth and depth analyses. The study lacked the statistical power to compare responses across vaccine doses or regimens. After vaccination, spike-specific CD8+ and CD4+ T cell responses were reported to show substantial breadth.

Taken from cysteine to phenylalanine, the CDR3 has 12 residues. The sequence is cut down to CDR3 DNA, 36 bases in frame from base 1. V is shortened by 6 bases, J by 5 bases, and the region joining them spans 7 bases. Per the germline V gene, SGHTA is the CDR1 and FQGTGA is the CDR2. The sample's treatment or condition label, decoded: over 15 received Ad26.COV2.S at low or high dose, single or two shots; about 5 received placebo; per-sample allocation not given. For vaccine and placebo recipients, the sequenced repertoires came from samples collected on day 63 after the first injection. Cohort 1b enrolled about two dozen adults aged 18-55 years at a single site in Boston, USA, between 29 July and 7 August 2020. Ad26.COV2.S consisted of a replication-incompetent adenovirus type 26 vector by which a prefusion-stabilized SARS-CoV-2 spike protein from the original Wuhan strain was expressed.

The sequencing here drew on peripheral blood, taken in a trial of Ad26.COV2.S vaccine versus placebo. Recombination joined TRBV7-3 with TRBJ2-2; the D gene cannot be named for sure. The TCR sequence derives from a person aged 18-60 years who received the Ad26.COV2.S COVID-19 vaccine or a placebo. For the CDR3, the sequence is CASSQETGELFF. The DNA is TGTGCCAGCAGTCAGGAGACCGGGGAGCTGTTTTTT. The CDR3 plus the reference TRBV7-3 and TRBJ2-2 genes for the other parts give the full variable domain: GAGVSQTPSNKVTEKGKYVELRCDPISGHTALYWYRQSLGQGPEFLIYFQGTGAADDSGLPNDRFFAVRPEGSVSTLKIQRTERGDSAVYLCASSQETGELFFGEGSRLTVL.